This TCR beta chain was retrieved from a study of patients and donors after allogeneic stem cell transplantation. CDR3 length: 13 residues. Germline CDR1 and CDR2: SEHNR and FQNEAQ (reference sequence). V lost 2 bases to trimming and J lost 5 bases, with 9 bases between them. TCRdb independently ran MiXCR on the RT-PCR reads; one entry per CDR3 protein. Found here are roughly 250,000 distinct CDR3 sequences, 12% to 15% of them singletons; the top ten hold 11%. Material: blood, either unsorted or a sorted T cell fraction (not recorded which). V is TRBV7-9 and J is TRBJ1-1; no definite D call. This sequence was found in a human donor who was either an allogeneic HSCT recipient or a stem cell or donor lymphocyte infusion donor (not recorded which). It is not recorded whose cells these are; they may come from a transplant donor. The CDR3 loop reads CASSLKRETEAFF. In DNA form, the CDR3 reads TGTGCCAGCAGCTTAAAGAGGGAAACTGAAGCTTTCTTT.